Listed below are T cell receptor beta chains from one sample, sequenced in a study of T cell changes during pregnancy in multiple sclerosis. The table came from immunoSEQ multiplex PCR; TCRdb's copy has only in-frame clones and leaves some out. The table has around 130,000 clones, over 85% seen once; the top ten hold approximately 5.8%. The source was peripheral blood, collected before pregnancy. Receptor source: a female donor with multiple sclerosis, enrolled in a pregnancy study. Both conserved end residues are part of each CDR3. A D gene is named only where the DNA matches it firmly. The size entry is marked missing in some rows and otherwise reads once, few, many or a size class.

CDR3 DNA: TGTGCCAGCAGCCTAGCGGGGAGCTCCTACAATGAGCAGTTCTTC
CDR3 protein: CASSLAGSSYNEQFF
J gene: TRBJ2-1
D gene: TRBD2
V gene: TRBV7-2
clone size: once

CDR3 DNA: TGTGCCAGCAGCTTAGATAGCAGGGGGCGGGGAAACACCATATATTTT
CDR3 protein: CASSLDSRGRGNTIYF
J gene: TRBJ1-3
D gene: TRBD1
V gene: TRBV7-2
clone size: -

CDR3 DNA: TGTGCCATCACTCATCAGACAGGGGTGGCCAAAAACATTCAGTACTTC
CDR3 protein: CAITHQTGVAKNIQYF
J gene: TRBJ2-4
D gene: TRBD1
V gene: TRBV2
clone size: -

CDR3 DNA: TGTGCCAGCAGCTCACCCCAGGGGTTCGACACTGAAGCTTTCTTT
CDR3 protein: CASSSPQGFDTEAFF
J gene: TRBJ1-1
D gene: -
V gene: TRBV7-6
clone size: -

CDR3 DNA: TGTGCCAGTATGCAGGGATTCGCCGACACTGAAGCTTTCTTT
CDR3 protein: CASMQGFADTEAFF
J gene: TRBJ1-1
D gene: -
V gene: TRBV19
clone size: -

CDR3 DNA: TGCGCCAGCAGCTGGGGGCAGGGGATGACTGAAGCTTTCTTT
CDR3 protein: CASSWGQGMTEAFF
J gene: TRBJ1-1
D gene: -
V gene: TRBV5-1
clone size: few

CDR3 DNA: TGTGCCAGCAGGATACAGGGCAATCAGCCCCAGCATTTT
CDR3 protein: CASRIQGNQPQHF
J gene: TRBJ1-5
D gene: -
V gene: TRBV2
clone size: -

CDR3 DNA: TGTGCCAGCAGCTTAGGGAACAGGGGGCGCCGGAGCTACGAGCAGTACTTC
CDR3 protein: CASSLGNRGRRSYEQYF
J gene: TRBJ2-7
D gene: TRBD1
V gene: TRBV7-9
clone size: -

CDR3 DNA: TGCGCCAGCAGCTTGGTTCCAGGTCCCTACGAGCAGTACTTC
CDR3 protein: CASSLVPGPYEQYF
J gene: TRBJ2-7
D gene: -
V gene: TRBV5-1
clone size: -

CDR3 DNA: TGCGCCAGCAGCCTGACCGGGACAGGGTCGGATACGCAGTATTTT
CDR3 protein: CASSLTGTGSDTQYF
J gene: TRBJ2-3
D gene: TRBD1
V gene: TRBV5-1
clone size: -

CDR3 DNA: TGTGCCAGCAGCTTGTCGGGTTTCAATCAGCCCCAGCATTTT
CDR3 protein: CASSLSGFNQPQHF
J gene: TRBJ1-5
D gene: -
V gene: TRBV5-8
clone size: few

CDR3 DNA: TGTGCCAGTAGTGTAGGGGGCGCGATATACGAGCAGTACTTC
CDR3 protein: CASSVGGAIYEQYF
J gene: TRBJ2-7
D gene: TRBD1
V gene: TRBV19
clone size: -

CDR3 DNA: TGTGCCAGCGGCAGGGGAGTGGGGGAGACCCAGTACTTC
CDR3 protein: CASGRGVGETQYF
J gene: TRBJ2-5
D gene: -
V gene: TRBV7-2
clone size: -

CDR3 DNA: TGTGCCTGGAATTCCCAGGGGCGGAACACTGAAGCTTTCTTT
CDR3 protein: CAWNSQGRNTEAFF
J gene: TRBJ1-1
D gene: -
V gene: TRBV30
clone size: -

CDR3 DNA: TGTGCCAGCAACTTTGGGGGGGGGCAAGATGGTGAGCAGTTCTTC
CDR3 protein: CASNFGGGQDGEQFF
J gene: TRBJ2-1
D gene: -
V gene: TRBV28
clone size: -

CDR3 DNA: TGTGCCAGCAGCTTAGCCGGGACAACCCAAGAGACCCAGTACTTC
CDR3 protein: CASSLAGTTQETQYF
J gene: TRBJ2-5
D gene: -
V gene: TRBV7-9
clone size: -

CDR3 DNA: TGTGCCAGCAGTTACAGATTAACGGTGGACTATGGCTACACCTTC
CDR3 protein: CASSYRLTVDYGYTF
J gene: TRBJ1-2
D gene: -
V gene: TRBV6-5
clone size: -

CDR3 DNA: TGTGCCAGCAGACCAGGGGGACAGAACTATGGCTACACCTTC
CDR3 protein: CASRPGGQNYGYTF
J gene: TRBJ1-2
D gene: TRBD1
V gene: TRBV6-5
clone size: -

CDR3 DNA: TGTGCCAGCAGCTTAACATGGGGGCCGAACACCGGGGAGCTGTTTTTT
CDR3 protein: CASSLTWGPNTGELFF
J gene: TRBJ2-2
D gene: -
V gene: TRBV7-3
clone size: -